These 20 T cell receptor beta chains were sequenced from one sample in a study of blood T cell repertoires in COVID-19. The assay was immunoSEQ multiplex PCR, and TCRdb's table has in-frame clones only and misses some. The sample comprises 300,000 or so clones, roughly 87% of which are singletons, and 0.9% to 1.2% rests with the top ten. The sample taken for sequencing was PBMCs or T cells enriched from blood (not recorded which). These receptors were collected from a woman aged 25 to 39 who had recovered from COVID-19.

This sequence joins TRBV6-5 and TRBJ2-4; D might be TRBD1 (5 bases). The CDR3 sequence is 13 residues long. V lost 4 bases and J lost 6, with 10 bases in between. Germline lookup yields CDR1 MNHEY and CDR2 SVGAGI. In nucleotides, the CDR3 is TGTGCCAGCAGTTCGCCAGGGCCAAACATTCAGTACTTC. This sequence encodes CASSSPGPNIQYF.

The rearrangement joins TRBV28 to TRBJ1-5, with TRBD1 identical over 7 bases. This CDR3 region has 16 residues. The trim removed 5 bases at V and 2 bases at J, leaving 9 bases unmatched. Germline CDR1 MDHEN, CDR2 SYDVKM. The CDR3 is CASSTRQGLGNQPQHF. The CDR3 DNA is TGTGCCAGCAGTACCCGACAGGGTTTGGGCAATCAGCCCCAGCATTTT.

The chain has TRBV19 and TRBJ2-4; 8 bases fit TRBD1. Trimming cost V 7 bases and J 3 bases; bases outside gene matches: 11. The CDR3 is 16 amino acids. The germline V gene encodes CDR1 LNHDA and CDR2 SQIVND (reference sequence). Here the CDR3 reads CASIATGVLFKNIQYF. The CDR3 DNA reads as TGTGCCAGTATCGCGACAGGGGTCCTTTTCAAAAACATTCAGTACTTC. The full variable domain, in which reference TRBV19 and TRBJ2-4 provide the parts outside the CDR3, is DGGITQSPKYLFRKEGQNVTLSCEQNLNHDAMYWYRQDPGQGLRLIYYSQIVNDFQKGDIAEGYSVSREKKESFPLTVTSAQKNPTAFYLCASIATGVLFKNIQYFGAGTRLSVL.

This clone was seen a single time. This chain connects TRBV5-1 to TRBJ2-1; D is possibly TRBD1 (7 bases). The CDR3 spans 15 residues. Germline CDR1 reads SGHRS; CDR2 reads YFSETQ. V dropped 4 bases and J dropped 5 bases, with 16 bases sitting between them. CDR3 residues: CASSPQGRTDNEQFF. The CDR3 bases are TGCGCCAGCAGCCCACAGGGGAGGACGGACAATGAGCAGTTCTTC.

This clone was observed a few times. The chain is built from TRBV6-2 or TRBV6-3 and TRBJ1-5, with 7 bases that match TRBD1. The J segment lost 3 bases and the V segment lost 4 bases, leaving 6 bases of the junction unmatched. The CDR3 runs to 15 residues. Germline-derived CDR1 and CDR2 are MNHEY and SVGEGT. Written as DNA, the CDR3 is TGTGCCAGCAGTTCGGGACAGACCGTCAATCAGCCCCAGCATTTT. Translated, it gives CASSSGQTVNQPQHF.

The rearrangement joins TRBV27 to TRBJ2-7; perhaps TRBD1 as D (6 bases). The CDR3 length is 14 residues. Between the trimmed V and J ends, which lost 1 base and 4 bases, there was a span of 11 bases. Germline CDR1 is MNHEY and CDR2 is SMNVEV (reference sequence). CDR3 protein: CASSLFTGKYEQYF. The CDR3 region has the DNA TGTGCCAGCAGTTTATTCACAGGGAAATACGAGCAGTACTTC.

The genes are TRBV30 and TRBJ1-2, with 9 bases aligning to TRBD1. V shed 2 bases and J 1 base; nucleotides not matched to a gene: 8. CDR3 length: 16 residues. Germline lookup yields CDR1 GTSNPN and CDR2 SVGIG (reference sequence). The CDR3: CAWSQTGTGSNYGYTF. CDR3 sequence (DNA): TGTGCCTGGAGTCAGACCGGGACAGGGAGTAACTATGGCTACACCTTC.

The rearrangement uses TRBV12-3 or TRBV12-4 and TRBJ2-7, with a tentative D call TRBD1 (5 bases). V was clipped by 4 bases and J by 5 bases, with 12 bases between them. This CDR3 comprises 13 residues. CDR3 sequence (DNA): TGTGCCAGCAGTTCAGGGCAGGCCGACGAGCAGTACTTC. It encodes CASSSGQADEQYF.

The rearrangement uses TRBV12-5 and TRBJ2-2, with 7 bases matching TRBD1. Germline CDR1 LGHNT, CDR2 FRNRAP. Trimming at V came to 4 bases and at J to 3 bases, leaving 8 bases not matched to a gene. This CDR3 has 16 residues. DNA for the CDR3: TGTGCTAGTGGTTCTACTCGACAGGGACACACCGGGGAGCTGTTTTTT. Translated, it gives CASGSTRQGHTGELFF.

This clone was seen a single time. The same CDR3 arises from other DNA sequences in this sample as well. This chain links TRBV5-1 with TRBJ2-5; D perhaps matches TRBD2 (6 bases). Trimming stripped 2 bases from V and 2 bases from J, with 10 bases between. Germline assignment: CDR1 SGHRS and CDR2 YFSETQ. The CDR3 totals 14 residues. This CDR3 is CASSLGAGQETQYF. CDR3 bases: TGCGCCAGCAGCTTAGGAGCGGGTCAAGAGACCCAGTACTTC.

The V gene is TRBV9, the J gene TRBJ2-1, with TRBD1 identical over 7 bases. CDR1 and CDR2 from the germline V gene are SGDLS and YYNGEE. There are 15 residues in the CDR3. The V gene end was trimmed by 1 base and the J gene end by 2 bases; junction bases not matched to a gene: 3. The CDR3 region is CASSVSDRAYNEQFF. The CDR3 nucleotides read TGTGCCAGCAGCGTATCAGACAGGGCCTACAATGAGCAGTTCTTC.

This clone was detected a few times. The chain combines TRBV5-4 with TRBJ1-2; 7 bases map to TRBD1. The CDR3 covers 15 residues. Germline lookup yields CDR1 SGHNT and CDR2 YYREEE (reference sequence). The V segment lost 4 bases and the J segment 4 bases; nucleotides outside the gene matches: 10. The CDR3 protein is CASSPPGRDSYGYTF. For the CDR3, the DNA is TGTGCCAGCAGCCCCCCGGGGCGGGACAGCTATGGCTACACCTTC.

The chain combines TRBV7-9 with TRBJ1-2; D is possibly TRBD1 (6 bases). Germline V gene lookup returns CDR1 SEHNR and CDR2 FQNEAQ (reference sequence). V dropped 4 bases and J dropped 0 bases, with 12 bases sitting between them. The CDR3 has 15 residues. The CDR3 DNA reads TGTGCCAGCAGCTCTCAGGGGCGGCCTAACTATGGCTACACCTTC. It is translated as CASSSQGRPNYGYTF. The full variable domain, completed using reference TRBV7-9 and TRBJ1-2, is DTGVSQNPRHKITKRGQNVTFRCDPISEHNRLYWYRQTLGQGPEFLTYFQNEAQLEKSRLLSDRFSAERPKGSFSTLEIQRTEQGDSAMYLCASSSQGRPNYGYTFGSGTRLTVV.

V is TRBV19 and J is TRBJ1-1, with D unresolved. The V gene's germline CDR1 is LNHDA and CDR2 SQIVND (reference sequence). The CDR3 consists of 17 residues. V lost 6 bases to trimming and J lost 0 bases, with 20 bases between them. For the CDR3, the DNA is TGTGCCAGTAGCAAGAGGGTGTCGGAGGGTTTGAACACTGAAGCTTTCTTT. It codes for CASSKRVSEGLNTEAFF.

This chain uses TRBV9 with TRBJ2-1, with D tentatively TRBD2 (5 bases). The V and J ends lost 2 bases and 5 bases respectively, with 17 bases between them. CDR1 and CDR2 (germline): SGDLS, YYNGEE. The CDR3 spans 16 residues. This chain's CDR3 is CASSVGVSDGDNEQFF. CDR3 sequence (DNA): TGTGCCAGCAGCGTCGGGGTTAGCGATGGCGACAATGAGCAGTTCTTC.

The gene calls are TRBV27 and TRBJ1-1; D perhaps matches TRBD1 (6 bases). CDR1 is MNHEY, CDR2 SMNVEV, per germline (reference sequence). With 5 bases removed from V and 3 bases from J, the gap between germline ends came to 10 bases. The CDR3 extends over 13 amino acids. The CDR3 bases are TGTGCCAGCAGTACCCACAGGGACACTGAAGCTTTCTTT. Residues: CASSTHRDTEAFF.

This chain joins TRBV28 and TRBJ1-2; D is possibly TRBD1 (6 bases). V was shortened by 6 bases and J by 2 bases, with 10 bases between the two germline ends. In germline, CDR1 is MDHEN, CDR2 SYDVKM. This CDR3 region has 13 residues. CDR3 sequence reads: CASRLTGNYGYTF. CDR3 in DNA: TGTGCCAGCAGATTAACAGGGAACTATGGCTACACCTTC.

The CDR3: CATSRAAGQETQYF. CDR3 nucleotide sequence: TGTGCCACCAGCAGAGCCGCGGGACAAGAGACCCAGTACTTC. The gene calls are TRBV15 and TRBJ2-5; TRBD2 is a possible D gene (6 bases). Looked up from germline, CDR1 is LNHNV and CDR2 is YYDKDF (reference sequence). This CDR3 spans 14 amino acids. Trimming took off 1 base at V and 2 bases at J, with 8 bases between the two ends.

This chain connects TRBV14 to TRBJ1-3, with D possibly TRBD1 on 6 matching bases. Per germline, CDR1 SGHDN and CDR2 FVKESK. The CDR3 is 14 residues long. The V and J ends lost 5 bases and 7 bases respectively, with 15 bases between them. CDR3 coding DNA: TGTGCCAGCAGCGTCCGACAGGAGTGGAACACCATATATTTT. It yields the protein CASSVRQEWNTIYF.

J is TRBJ1-1 and V is TRBV28, with D tentatively TRBD1 (6 bases). This CDR3 region has 17 residues. With 1 base removed from V and 7 bases from J, the gap between germline ends came to 22 bases. Germline V gene sequence: CDR1 MDHEN, CDR2 SYDVKM. DNA of the CDR3: TGTGCCAGCAGTTTATTGGCCTGGGGCAGGGACAAAGGTGAAGCTTTCTTT. Residues: CASSLLAWGRDKGEAFF.